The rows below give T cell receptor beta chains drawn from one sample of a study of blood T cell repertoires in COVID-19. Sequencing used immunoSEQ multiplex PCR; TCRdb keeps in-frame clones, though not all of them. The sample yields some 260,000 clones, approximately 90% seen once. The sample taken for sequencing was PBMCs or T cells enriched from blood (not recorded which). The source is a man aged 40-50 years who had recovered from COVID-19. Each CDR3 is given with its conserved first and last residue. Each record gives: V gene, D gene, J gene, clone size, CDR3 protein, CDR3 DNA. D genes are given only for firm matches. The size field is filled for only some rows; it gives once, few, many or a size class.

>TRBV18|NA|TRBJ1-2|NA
CASSPDSFNYGYTF
TGTGCCAGCTCACCGGACAGCTTTAACTATGGCTACACCTTC
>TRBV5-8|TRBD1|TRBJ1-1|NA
CASSLAKGTGTLMNTEAFF
TGTGCCAGCAGCTTGGCTAAAGGGACAGGGACACTTATGAACACTGAAGCTTTCTTT
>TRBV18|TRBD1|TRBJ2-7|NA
CASSDRDSSYEQYF
TGTGCCAGCTCAGACCGGGACAGCTCCTACGAGCAGTACTTC
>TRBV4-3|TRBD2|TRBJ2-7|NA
CASSPGGRAGSYEQYF
TGCGCCAGCAGCCCTGGCGGGAGGGCCGGGTCCTACGAGCAGTACTTC
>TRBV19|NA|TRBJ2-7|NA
CASSRATAYEQYF
TGTGCCAGTAGTAGGGCCACAGCCTACGAGCAGTACTTC
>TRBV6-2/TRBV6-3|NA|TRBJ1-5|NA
CASSKLGPFEPQHF
TGTGCCAGCAGTAAACTAGGTCCTTTCGAGCCCCAGCATTTT
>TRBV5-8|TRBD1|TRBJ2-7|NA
CASSQGQGFYEQYF
TGTGCCAGCAGCCAAGGACAGGGTTTCTACGAGCAGTACTTC
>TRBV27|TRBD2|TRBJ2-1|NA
CASSARGGRYNEQFF
TGTGCCAGCAGTGCACGGGGGGGCAGGTACAATGAGCAGTTCTTC
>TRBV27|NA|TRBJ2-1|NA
CASSLGALVNEQFF
TGTGCCAGCAGCTTAGGGGCGCTAGTTAATGAGCAGTTCTTC
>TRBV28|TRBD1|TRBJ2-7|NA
CASSVIGTGIREQYF
TGTGCCAGCAGTGTTATCGGGACAGGGATTCGCGAGCAGTACTTC
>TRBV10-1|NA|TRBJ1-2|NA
CASSEAGSYGYTF
TGCGCCAGCAGTGAGGCGGGGTCCTATGGCTACACCTTC
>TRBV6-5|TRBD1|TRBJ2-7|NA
CASNSGQGSYEQYF
TGTGCCAGCAACTCAGGACAGGGATCCTACGAGCAGTACTTC
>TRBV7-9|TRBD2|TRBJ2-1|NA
CASSLGGLAREGYNEQFF
TGTGCCAGCAGCTTAGGGGGACTAGCGAGGGAAGGGTACAATGAGCAGTTCTTC
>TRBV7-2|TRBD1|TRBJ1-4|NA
CASSINRGTNEKLFF
TGTGCCAGCAGCATTAACAGGGGGACTAATGAAAAACTGTTTTTT
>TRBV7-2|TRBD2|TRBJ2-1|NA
CASSLGSGRAEYYNEQFF
TGTGCCAGCAGCTTAGGAAGCGGGAGGGCCGAATACTACAATGAGCAGTTCTTC
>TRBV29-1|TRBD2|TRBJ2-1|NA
CSVELAGVGNEQFF
TGCAGCGTTGAACTAGCGGGAGTGGGCAATGAGCAGTTCTTC
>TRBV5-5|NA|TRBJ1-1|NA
CASSTDTTEAFF
TGTGCCAGCAGCACCGACACCACTGAAGCTTTCTTT
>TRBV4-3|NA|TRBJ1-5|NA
CASSQETLRDSNQPQHF
TGCGCCAGCAGCCAAGAGACACTGAGGGATAGCAATCAGCCCCAGCATTTT
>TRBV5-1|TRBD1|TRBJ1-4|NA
CASSLVGQGRRTNEKLFF
TGCGCCAGCAGCTTGGTGGGACAGGGGAGGAGAACTAATGAAAAACTGTTTTTT
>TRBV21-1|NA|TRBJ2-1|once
CASSKGSGTSAKRSFFIFYNEQFF
TGTGCCAGCAGCAAAGGTAGTGGGACTAGCGCAAAGCGGTCTTTCTTTATCTTCTACAATGAGCAGTTCTTC
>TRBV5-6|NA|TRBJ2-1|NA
CASSLAFGTIPLSKFF
TGTGCCAGCAGCTTGGCGTTTGGGACAATACCCTTAAGTAAGTTCTTC
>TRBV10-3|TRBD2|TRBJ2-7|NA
CAISESSLAGRYEQYF
TGTGCCATCAGTGAGTCGTCACTAGCGGGACGTTACGAGCAGTACTTC
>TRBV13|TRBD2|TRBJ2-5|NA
CASSLNGRPEETQYF
TGTGCCAGCAGCTTAAACGGGAGGCCGGAAGAGACCCAGTACTTC
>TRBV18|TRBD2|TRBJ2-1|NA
CASSLGLAGEGEQFF
TGTGCCAGCTCACTGGGCCTAGCGGGAGAAGGTGAGCAGTTCTTC
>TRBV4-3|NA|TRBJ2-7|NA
CASSQVYGYYYEQYF
TGCGCCAGCAGCCAAGTTTATGGATACTACTACGAGCAGTACTTC
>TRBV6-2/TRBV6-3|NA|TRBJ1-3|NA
CASSYSGQADTGNTIYF
TGTGCCAGCAGTTACTCCGGTCAGGCAGACACTGGAAACACCATATATTTT
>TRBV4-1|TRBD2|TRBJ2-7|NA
CASSQLPAGGPISYEQYF
TGCGCCAGCAGCCAGTTGCCAGCGGGAGGCCCTATCTCCTACGAGCAGTACTTC
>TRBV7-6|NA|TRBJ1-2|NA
CASSLTGTPAYGYTF
TGTGCCAGCAGCTTAACCGGGACACCTGCCTATGGCTACACCTTC
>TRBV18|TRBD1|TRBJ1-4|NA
CASSPGQEAGEKLFF
TGTGCCAGCTCACCAGGACAGGAGGCCGGTGAAAAACTGTTTTTT
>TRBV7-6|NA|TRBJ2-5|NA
CASSSPLPGGETQYF
TGTGCCAGCAGCTCACCCCTGCCAGGGGGGGAGACCCAGTACTTC
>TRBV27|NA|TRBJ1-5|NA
CASSLLGGRTYSNQPQHF
TGTGCCAGCAGTTTATTAGGTGGCAGGACATATAGCAATCAGCCCCAGCATTTT
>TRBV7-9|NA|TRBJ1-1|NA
CASSLAAGSNTEAFF
TGTGCCAGCAGCTTAGCGGCAGGATCGAACACTGAAGCTTTCTTT
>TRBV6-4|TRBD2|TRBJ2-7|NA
CASRGLAGDNEQYF
TGTGCCAGCAGAGGACTAGCGGGAGATAACGAGCAGTACTTC
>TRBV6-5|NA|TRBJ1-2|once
CASSYSRPTYGYTF
TGTGCCAGCAGTTACTCGCGGCCGACCTATGGCTACACCTTC
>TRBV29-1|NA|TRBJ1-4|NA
CSVGSGFGEKLFF
TGCAGCGTTGGATCAGGGTTCGGTGAAAAACTGTTTTTT
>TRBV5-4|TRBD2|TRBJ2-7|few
CASSLSSGSYEQYF
TGTGCCAGCAGCTTGTCCAGCGGGAGTTACGAGCAGTACTTC
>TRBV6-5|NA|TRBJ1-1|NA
CASSYSGQMNTEAFF
TGTGCCAGCAGTTACTCCGGACAGATGAACACTGAAGCTTTCTTT
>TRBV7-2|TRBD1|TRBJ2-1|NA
CASSFDRGHYNEQFF
TGTGCCAGCAGCTTCGACAGGGGACACTACAATGAGCAGTTCTTC
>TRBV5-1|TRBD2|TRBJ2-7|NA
CASSWTSGTYEQYF
TGCGCCAGCAGTTGGACTAGCGGAACCTACGAGCAGTACTTC
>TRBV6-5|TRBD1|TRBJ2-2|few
CASSLSGTGVGGELFF
TGTGCCAGCAGTTTATCCGGGACAGGGGTTGGTGGGGAGCTGTTTTTT
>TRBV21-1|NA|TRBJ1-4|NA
CASSPQEGKGEKLFF
TGTGCCAGCAGCCCCCAGGAGGGAAAGGGTGAAAAACTGTTTTTT
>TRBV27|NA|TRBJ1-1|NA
CASSFAGLNTEAFF
TGTGCCAGCAGTTTCGCAGGTTTGAACACTGAAGCTTTCTTT
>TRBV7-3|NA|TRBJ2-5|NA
CASSLTGTGTETQYF
TGTGCCAGCAGCTTAACGGGCACAGGGACAGAGACCCAGTACTTC
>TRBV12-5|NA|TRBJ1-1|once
CASGLLDSTEAFF
TGTGCTAGTGGTTTGCTGGACAGCACTGAAGCTTTCTTT
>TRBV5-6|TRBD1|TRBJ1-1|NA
CASSLEGGGWDTEAFF
TGTGCCAGCAGCTTGGAAGGGGGCGGTTGGGACACTGAAGCTTTCTTT
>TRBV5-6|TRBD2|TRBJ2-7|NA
CASSPGLAVVLYEQYF
TGTGCCAGCAGCCCGGGACTAGCGGTCGTCCTCTACGAGCAGTACTTC
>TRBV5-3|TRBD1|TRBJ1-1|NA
CARNGMGQSNTEAFF
TGTGCCAGGAATGGAATGGGACAGTCGAACACTGAAGCTTTCTTT
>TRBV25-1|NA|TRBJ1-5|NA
CASRGENQPQHF
TGTGCCAGCAGGGGAGAAAATCAGCCCCAGCATTTT
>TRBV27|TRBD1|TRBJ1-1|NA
CASMGQLNTEAFF
TGTGCCAGCATGGGACAGCTGAACACTGAAGCTTTCTTT
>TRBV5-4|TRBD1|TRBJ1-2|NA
CASSLVGDSSYGYTF
TGTGCCAGCAGCTTGGTTGGGGACAGCTCCTATGGCTACACCTTC
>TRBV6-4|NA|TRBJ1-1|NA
CASSDTGRTEAFF
TGTGCCAGCAGTGACACGGGGAGGACTGAAGCTTTCTTT
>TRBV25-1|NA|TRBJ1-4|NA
CASSEYRVSANEKLFF
TGTGCCAGCAGTGAATATCGGGTCAGCGCTAATGAAAAACTGTTTTTT
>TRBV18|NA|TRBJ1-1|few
CASSLQGNIEAFF
TGTGCCAGCTCTCTACAGGGTAATATTGAAGCTTTCTTT
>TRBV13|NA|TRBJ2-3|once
CASSLGGVSTDTQYF
TGTGCCAGCAGCTTAGGAGGAGTCAGCACAGATACGCAGTATTTT